Shown below are 24 T cell receptor beta chains from a single sample sequenced in a study of T cells after yellow fever vaccination. Using its own MiXCR run on the 5' RACE reads, TCRdb lists one record per CDR3 protein. The sample consists of over 85,000 distinct CDR3 sequences, approximately 9% of them appearing once. Material: CD8+ T cells not binding an NS4B(214-222) dextramer, sorted from PBMCs, obtained less than 16 days after the first yellow fever vaccination. The receptors here all came from a man between 18 and 35 years old who received the YFV17D yellow fever vaccine.

V usage is TRBV15 and J usage is TRBJ2-7; D is perhaps TRBD1 (5 bases). The CDR3 contains 15 residues. Trimming took off 0 bases at V and 3 bases at J, with 12 bases between the two ends. CDR1 is LNHNV and CDR2 is YYDKDF in the germline V gene (reference sequence). CDR3 sequence (DNA): TGTGCCACCAGCAGAGATCGGGCAGGGTTCTACGAGCAGTACGTC. Amino acids: CATSRDRAGFYEQYV.

CDR3 DNA: TGCAGCGTTGAGAAAGGGGACACTGAAGCTTTCTTT. This gives the protein CSVEKGDTEAFF. This sequence joins TRBV29-1 and TRBJ1-1; a possible D gene is TRBD1 (5 bases). The V end was cut by 3 bases, the J end by 3 bases, with 8 bases between. This CDR3 spans 12 amino acids. Germline loops: CDR1 SQVTM, CDR2 ANQGSEA.

This clonotype was seen a handful of times. The chain recombines TRBV5-1 with TRBJ2-1; 10 bases are shared with TRBD1. With V trimmed by 4 bases and J by 4 bases, 2 bases remained unmatched. Per germline, CDR1 SGHRS and CDR2 YFSETQ. The CDR3 consists of 14 residues. The CDR3 DNA reads as TGCGCCAGCAGCCCGGGACAGGGGTACAATGAGCAGTTCTTC. This sequence encodes CASSPGQGYNEQFF.

The chain employs TRBV5-5 and TRBJ1-5; 8 nucleotides line up with TRBD1. Germline V gives CDR1 SGHKS, CDR2 YYEKEE (reference sequence). This CDR3 region has 16 residues. The V gene end was trimmed by 0 bases and the J gene end by 1 base; junction bases not matched to a gene: 3. Here the CDR3 DNA reads TGTGCCAGCAGCTTGGGGCAGGGGGCGAGCAATCAGCCCCAGCATTTT. Protein sequence: CASSLGQGASNQPQHF.

There are a few counts of this clonotype. This chain uses TRBV13 with TRBJ1-1; possible D gene TRBD1, 5 bases. The CDR3 has 15 amino acids. CDR1 and CDR2 from the germline V gene are PRHDT and FYEKMQ (reference sequence). Trimming shortened V by 3 bases and J by 5 bases, and 16 bases separated the two germline ends. CDR3 in amino acids: CASSLPRTGGTEAFF. DNA for the CDR3: TGTGCCAGCAGCTTGCCGCGGACGGGGGGGACTGAAGCTTTCTTT.

V usage is TRBV19 and J usage is TRBJ2-2, with 8 bases fitting TRBD1. Germline-derived CDR1 and CDR2 are LNHDA and SQIVND (reference sequence). The CDR3 sequence is 15 residues long. After removal of 3 bases from V and 6 bases from J, the junction contained 6 bases not matched to a gene. In DNA form, the CDR3 reads TGTGCCAGTAGTATTACGGGACAGGCCGCCGGGGAGCTGTTTTTT. Its protein is CASSITGQAAGELFF.

This clonotype was seen only a few times. The chain links TRBV4-1 to TRBJ2-1; D is possibly TRBD1 or TRBD2 (5 bases each). This CDR3 spans 13 amino acids. CDR1 is MGHRA and CDR2 is YSYEKL in the germline V gene. Trimming took 1 base from V and 8 from J, leaving 9 bases between them. CDR3 sequence (DNA): TGCGCCAGCAGCCAAGGGAGAGGGGATGAGCAGTTCTTC. Amino acids: CASSQGRGDEQFF.

V is TRBV27 and J is TRBJ1-2, with 9 bases identical to TRBD1. V was clipped by 10 bases and J by 2 bases; unmatched bases: 5. CDR3 length: 13 residues. The germline V gene encodes CDR1 MNHEY and CDR2 SMNVEV (reference sequence). The CDR3 is CATRTGENYGYTF. CDR3 nucleotide sequence: TGTGCCACCCGGACAGGGGAAAACTATGGCTACACCTTC.

CDR3 DNA: TGCGCCAGCAGCCAAGATTCGGGGTACGAGCAGTACTTC. Its protein is CASSQDSGYEQYF. V usage is TRBV4-3 and J usage is TRBJ2-7; D possibly corresponds to TRBD2 (5 bases). V shed 0 bases and J shed 4 bases, with 7 bases lying between them. The CDR3 loop spans 13 amino acids. CDR1 LGHNA and CDR2 YSLEER come from the germline V gene.

Ten or more counts support this clonotype. The chain recombines TRBV5-1 with TRBJ2-6; no clear D. The CDR3 is 19 amino acids. V was clipped by 3 bases and J by 0 bases, with 19 bases between them. Looked up from germline, CDR1 is SGHRS and CDR2 is YFSETQ. CDR3: CASSSLVGDSPSGANVLTF. The CDR3 bases are TGCGCCAGCAGCTCCCTCGTTGGAGATAGTCCCTCTGGGGCCAACGTCCTGACTTTC.

This clonotype showed up just a few times. The CDR3 here is CASNRGINQPQHF. The CDR3, as DNA: TGTGCCAGTAATAGGGGGATAAATCAGCCCCAGCATTTT. The chain joins TRBV19 to TRBJ1-5; tentative D call: TRBD1 (6 bases). The CDR3 runs 13 residues. V lost 7 bases and J lost 4, with 11 bases in between. Germline V gene lookup returns CDR1 LNHDA and CDR2 SQIVND (reference sequence).

The V and J genes are TRBV29-1 and TRBJ1-1; no clear D gene. The CDR3 runs to 13 residues. V lost 2 bases and J 6 bases, leaving 13 bases between the germline ends. Per the germline V gene, CDR1 is SQVTM and CDR2 is ANQGSEA. CDR3 protein: CSVETVEQAEAFF. In DNA form, the CDR3 reads TGCAGCGTTGAAACCGTAGAACAAGCTGAAGCTTTCTTT.

This sequence joins TRBV19 and TRBJ1-1, with 8 bases that match TRBD1. CDR3 length equals 12 residues. V lost 7 bases and J lost 4; bases outside the gene matches: 2. The germline CDR1 and CDR2 sequences are LNHDA and SQIVND (reference sequence). The CDR3 is CASTGGGTEAFF. In DNA form, the CDR3 reads TGTGCCAGTACAGGGGGCGGCACTGAAGCTTTCTTT.

The chain couples TRBV12-3 or TRBV12-4 to TRBJ2-5, with D maybe TRBD1 (6 bases). Trimming removed 1 base at V and 4 bases at J, with 10 bases between. The CDR3 spans 14 residues. The CDR3 bases are TGTGCCAGCAGTTTAGGGGGGCGCGTAGAGACCCAGTACTTC. Encoded protein: CASSLGGRVETQYF.

There are a few counts of this clonotype. This chain uses TRBV4-1 with TRBJ1-2; 7 nucleotides agree with TRBD1. The germline gives CDR1 MGHRA, CDR2 YSYEKL. Trimming removed 4 bases from V and 0 bases from J; junction bases left unmatched: 8. The CDR3 loop spans 16 amino acids. The CDR3 is CASSPQTGTANYGYTF. Written as DNA, the CDR3 is TGCGCCAGCAGCCCTCAGACCGGGACAGCTAACTATGGCTACACCTTC.

About this clonotype itself: At one end, the junction sequence differs from germline, possibly due to a read error. This chain uses TRBV11-2 with TRBJ2-5; D might be TRBD2 (6 bases). The CDR3 length is 16 residues. The germline V gene encodes CDR1 SGHAT and CDR2 FQNNGV. The chain's CDR3 is CASSLGTEGYQETQYF. In DNA form, the CDR3 reads TGTGCCAGCAGTTTAGGGACTGAGGGGTACCAAGAGACCCAGTACTTC. Supplemented by reference TRBV11-2 and TRBJ2-5, the full variable domain reads EAGVAQSPRYKIIEKRQSVAFWCNPISGHATLYWYQQILGQGPKLLIQFQNNGVVDDSQLPKDRFSAERLKGVDSTLKIQPAKLEDSAVYLCASSLGTEGYQETQYFGPGTRLLVL.

In this sample, this clonotype turned up a few times. The chain employs TRBV4-1 and TRBJ2-3; D possibly uses TRBD1 or TRBD2 (6 bases each). Trimming pared 0 bases from V and 11 bases from J, leaving 12 bases between. Germline V gene data show CDR1 as MGHRA and CDR2 as YSYEKL. The CDR3 length is 13 residues. The CDR3 loop reads CASSQEGGHKQYF. CDR3 DNA: TGCGCCAGCAGCCAAGAGGGGGGCCACAAGCAGTATTTT.

V and J are TRBV5-1 and TRBJ1-1; TRBD1 matches 8 bases. CDR3 length: 14 residues. V shed 6 bases and J 1 base; nucleotides not matched to a gene: 5. Germline CDR1 reads SGHRS; CDR2 reads YFSETQ. The CDR3 region has the DNA TGCGCCAGCATTTCGGGGACAGGGAACACTGAAGCTTTCTTT. Translating it yields CASISGTGNTEAFF.

The J gene is TRBJ1-1, the V gene TRBV12-3 or TRBV12-4; maybe TRBD1 (6 bases). V lost 3 bases and J 0 bases, leaving 8 bases between the germline ends. This CDR3 spans 14 amino acids. Here the CDR3 DNA reads TGTGCCAGCAGTTTGGGGGCCGTGAACACTGAAGCTTTCTTT. It encodes CASSLGAVNTEAFF.

This clonotype has only one observation. V is TRBV20-1 and J is TRBJ1-6; D is uncertain. CDR3 length: 17 amino acids. The germline V gene encodes CDR1 DFQATT and CDR2 SNEGSKA (reference sequence). Deletions cut 6 bases from V and 3 bases from J, with 21 bases between. CDR3 DNA sequence: TGCAGTGCAAGCCTAGGCTCACCCGTTATCTATAATTCACCCCTCCACTTT. Protein sequence: CSASLGSPVIYNSPLHF.

The rearrangement links TRBV19 to TRBJ2-3; D is unresolved. The CDR3 has 16 residues. With 8 bases removed from V and 2 bases from J, the gap between germline ends came to 20 bases. Germline V gives CDR1 LNHDA, CDR2 SQIVND (reference sequence). This chain's CDR3 is CASSPGPLRYTDTQYF. The CDR3 DNA reads TGTGCCAGTTCGCCCGGGCCCCTGCGTTACACAGATACGCAGTATTTT.

The sample holds a few counts of this clonotype. The V call is TRBV9, the J call TRBJ2-3; 9 bases match TRBD1. Trimming took 3 bases from V and 4 from J; bases not matched to a gene: 6. The CDR3 runs 15 residues. CDR1 and CDR2 from the germline V gene are SGDLS and YYNGEE. CDR3 nucleotides: TGTGCCAGCAGCGCCTCCGGGACAGGGTCAGATACGCAGTATTTT. Translation gives CASSASGTGSDTQYF.

This clonotype was observed a handful of times. The chain carries TRBV28 and TRBJ2-7, with D hard to call. The CDR3 runs to 13 residues. The germline CDR1 and CDR2 sequences are MDHEN and SYDVKM. V dropped 1 base and J dropped 4 bases, with 8 bases sitting between them. The CDR3 coding sequence is TGTGCCAGCAGTTTATCGGACGGTTACGAGCAGTACGTC. Its protein is CASSLSDGYEQYV.

V gene TRBV29-1 combines with J gene TRBJ2-2, with unresolved D. The V end lost 3 bases, the J end lost 7 bases, and 9 bases lay between the germline ends. Per the germline V gene, CDR1 is SQVTM and CDR2 is ANQGSEA. CDR3 length: 12 amino acids. This CDR3 is CSVDGRYGELFF. DNA of the CDR3: TGCAGCGTTGATGGACGTTACGGGGAGCTGTTTTTT.